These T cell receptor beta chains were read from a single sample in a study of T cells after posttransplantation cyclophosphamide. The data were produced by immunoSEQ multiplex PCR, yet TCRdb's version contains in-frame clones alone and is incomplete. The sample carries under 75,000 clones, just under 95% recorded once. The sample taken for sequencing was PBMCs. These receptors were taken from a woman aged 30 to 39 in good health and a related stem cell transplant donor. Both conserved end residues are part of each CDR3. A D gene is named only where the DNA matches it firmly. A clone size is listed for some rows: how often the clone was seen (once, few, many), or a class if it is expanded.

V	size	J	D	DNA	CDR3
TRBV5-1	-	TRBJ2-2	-	TGCGCCAGCAGCCCGGATGGTAGGGGAAACACCGGGGAGCTGTTTTTT	CASSPDGRGNTGELFF
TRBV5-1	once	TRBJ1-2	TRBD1	TGCGCCAGCAGCTTAATGGGGACAGGGCCTAACTATGGCTACACCTTC	CASSLMGTGPNYGYTF
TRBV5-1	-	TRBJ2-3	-	TGCGCCAGCAGCTTGGCGCTAGCTACAGATACGCAGTATTTT	CASSLALATDTQYF
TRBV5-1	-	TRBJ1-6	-	TGCGCCAGTGCTTCCCTCGGTGATGTCGGACCTAATTCACCCCTCCACTTT	CASASLGDVGPNSPLHF
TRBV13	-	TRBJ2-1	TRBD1	TGTGCCAGCAGCCCGTCTGACAGGGGGCATATCAATGAGCAGTTCTTC	CASSPSDRGHINEQFF
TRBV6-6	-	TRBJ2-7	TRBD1	TGTGCCAGCAGTTACTCAGGGACAGTGTACGAGCAGTACTTC	CASSYSGTVYEQYF
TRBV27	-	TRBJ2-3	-	TGTGCCAGCAGTAAAAGGGAGACAGATACGCAGTATTTT	CASSKRETDTQYF
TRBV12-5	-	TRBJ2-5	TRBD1	TGTGCTAGTGGTTCGGACAGGGGGCGCCGGGAGACCCAGTACTTC	CASGSDRGRRETQYF
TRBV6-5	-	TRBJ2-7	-	TGTGCCAGCAGCGTGTACCGGAACTACGAGCAGTACTTC	CASSVYRNYEQYF
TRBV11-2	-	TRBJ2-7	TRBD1	TGTGCCAGCAGCTCGACAGGGTACGAGCAGTACTTC	CASSSTGYEQYF
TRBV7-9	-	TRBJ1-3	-	TGTGCCAGCAGCTTAGGGGGGCAAGGAAACACCATATATTTT	CASSLGGQGNTIYF
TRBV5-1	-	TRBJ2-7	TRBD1	TGCGCCAGCAGCTTGCCCCCCACAGGGGTGACCTACGAGCAGTACTTC	CASSLPPTGVTYEQYF
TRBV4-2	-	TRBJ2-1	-	TGTGCCAGCAGCCAAGAGAGGCGAACAGGGGAGCAGTTCTTC	CASSQERRTGEQFF
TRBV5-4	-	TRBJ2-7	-	TGTGCCAGCAGCTTGGGTGGACAACGGGCCAGCGAGCAGTACTTC	CASSLGGQRASEQYF
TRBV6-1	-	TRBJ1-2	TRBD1	TGTGCCAGCAGTGGCTCAGGGGGTGCCTATGGCTACACCTTC	CASSGSGGAYGYTF
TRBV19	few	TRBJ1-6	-	TGTGCCAGTAGTCTGGACCGTCGCTCACCCCTCCACTTT	CASSLDRRSPLHF
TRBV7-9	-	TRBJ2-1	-	TGTGCCAGCAGCTTAGAGGCTAGGAGGAATGAGCAGTTCTTC	CASSLEARRNEQFF
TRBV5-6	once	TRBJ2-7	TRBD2	TGTGCCAGCAGCTTCGGGGGGTTGAGCTCCTACGAGCAGTACTTC	CASSFGGLSSYEQYF
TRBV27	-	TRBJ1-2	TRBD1	TGTGCCAGCAGTCACAGAGGTAGAGGACAGGGGGCTCAATATGGCTACACCTTC	CASSHRGRGQGAQYGYTF
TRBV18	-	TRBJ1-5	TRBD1	TGTGCCAGCTCACCAGTCGGGACAGGGGATAGCAATCAGCCCCAGCATTTT	CASSPVGTGDSNQPQHF
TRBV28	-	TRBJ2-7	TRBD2	TGTGCCAGCAGTTCTCTCGAGGGGAGCGGGGGGCTTATCTACGAGCAGTACTTC	CASSSLEGSGGLIYEQYF
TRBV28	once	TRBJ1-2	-	TGTGCCAGCAGTTTACCAGGGAGTATGCGTGGCTACACCTTC	CASSLPGSMRGYTF
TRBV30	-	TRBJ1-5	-	TGTGCCTGGAGTGGGCAGGGCGAACAGCCCCAGCATTTT	CAWSGQGEQPQHF
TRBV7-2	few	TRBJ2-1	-	TGTGCCAGCAGCCGACAGGGTCGCGGGAACAATGAGCAGTTCTTC	CASSRQGRGNNEQFF
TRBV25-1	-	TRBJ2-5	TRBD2	TGTGCCAGCAGTGAGAGTAGCGGGGGGGCCAAGACCCAGTACTTC	CASSESSGGAKTQYF
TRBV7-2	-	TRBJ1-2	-	TGTGCCAGCGGTCCCTTAGGCCCCATAGGTGGCTACACCTTC	CASGPLGPIGGYTF
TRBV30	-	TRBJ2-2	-	TGTGCCTGGAGTGTGGTCAGCTACACCGGGGAGCTGTTTTTT	CAWSVVSYTGELFF
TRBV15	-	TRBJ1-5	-	TGTGCCACCAGCGCCAACAGGGCCAAGAATCAGCCCCAGCATTTT	CATSANRAKNQPQHF
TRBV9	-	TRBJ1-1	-	TGTGCCAGCAGCGCGACAGAGATGAACACTGAAGCTTTCTTT	CASSATEMNTEAFF
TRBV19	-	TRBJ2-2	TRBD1	TGTGCCAGTAGATACCGGGACAGAAACACCGGGGAGCTGTTTTTT	CASRYRDRNTGELFF
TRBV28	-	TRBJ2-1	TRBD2	TGTGCCAGCACTATAGCGGGGGGATTCTACAATGAGCAGTTCTTC	CASTIAGGFYNEQFF
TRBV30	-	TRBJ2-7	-	TGTGCCTGGAGTCCCGGACTTAGTACCTACGAGCAGTACTTC	CAWSPGLSTYEQYF
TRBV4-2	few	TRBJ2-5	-	TGTGCCAGCAGCCAGGGGCAGCACGGAGACCAAGAGACCCAGTACTTC	CASSQGQHGDQETQYF
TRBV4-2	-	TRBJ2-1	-	TGTGCCAGCAGCCAAGGTGGCGACAATGAGCAGTTCTTC	CASSQGGDNEQFF
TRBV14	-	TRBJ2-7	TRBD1	TGTGCCAGCAGCACCGGGACAGGGGGTTTTTCCTACGAGCAGTACTTC	CASSTGTGGFSYEQYF
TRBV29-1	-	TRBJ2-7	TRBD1	TGCAGCGTTGAGGTGACAGGGATCTACGAGCAGTACTTC	CSVEVTGIYEQYF
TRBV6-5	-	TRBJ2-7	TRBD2	TGTGCCAGCAGTTACGCGGGAAATAGCGGGGTCCACGAGCAGTACTTC	CASSYAGNSGVHEQYF
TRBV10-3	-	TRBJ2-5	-	TGTGCCATCAGTGATCTCGGTTTTGGGGGAGAGACCCAGTACTTC	CAISDLGFGGETQYF
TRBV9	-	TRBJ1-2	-	TGTGCCAACAGCGTAGATCGTGGAGATGGCTACACCTTC	CANSVDRGDGYTF
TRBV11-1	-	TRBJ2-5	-	TGTGCCAGCGGGGTAGGTCAAGAGGGCGGTGCGGAGACCCAGTACTTC	CASGVGQEGGAETQYF
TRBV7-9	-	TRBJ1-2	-	TGTGCCAGCAGCTCCCAAATGACAGTAAACTATGGCTACACCTTC	CASSSQMTVNYGYTF
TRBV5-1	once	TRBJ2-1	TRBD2	TGCGCCAGCAGGTCTAGCGGGGCCTTCTACAATGAGCAGTTCTTC	CASRSSGAFYNEQFF
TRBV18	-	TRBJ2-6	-	TGTGCCAGCTCAATTGGAGTCGGGGCCAACGTCCTGACTTTC	CASSIGVGANVLTF
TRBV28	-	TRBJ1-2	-	TGTGCCAGCAGTCCTACAGGCTACGAACCGAACTATGGCTACACCTTC	CASSPTGYEPNYGYTF
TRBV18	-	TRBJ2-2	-	TGTGCCAGCTCACCACGACAGCCGAACACCGGGGAGCTGTTTTTT	CASSPRQPNTGELFF
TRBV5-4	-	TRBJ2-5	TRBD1	TGTGCCAGCAGCAGGCCGACAGGGGGCCTTGGGACCCAGTACTTC	CASSRPTGGLGTQYF
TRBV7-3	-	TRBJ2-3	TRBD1	TGTGCCAGCAGGGCTAAGAGGACAGGGGCGTCAGATACGCAGTATTTT	CASRAKRTGASDTQYF
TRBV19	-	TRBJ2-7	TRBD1	TGTGCCAGTAGTAGCGGTTCAGGGGGCACCTACGAGCAGTACTTC	CASSSGSGGTYEQYF
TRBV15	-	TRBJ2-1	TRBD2	TGTGCCACCAGCAGTAGGGAGGGACTAGCGGGGGCCAATGAGCAGTTCTTC	CATSSREGLAGANEQFF
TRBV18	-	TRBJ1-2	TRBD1	TGTGCCAGCTCACGGGGGGGGACAGGGGCACCCTTCGACTATGGCTACACCTTC	CASSRGGTGAPFDYGYTF
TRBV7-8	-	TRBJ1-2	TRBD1	TGTGCCAGCAGCTTAGGTGAAAGGGGGCAAAATGGCTACACCTTC	CASSLGERGQNGYTF
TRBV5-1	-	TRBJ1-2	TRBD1	TGCGCCAGCAGCCCCGGGACAGGGACTGGACTTAACTATGGCTACACCTTC	CASSPGTGTGLNYGYTF
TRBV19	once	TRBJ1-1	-	TGTGCCAGTAGTATAGATATTGTCGGGGGCACTGAAGCTTTCTTT	CASSIDIVGGTEAFF
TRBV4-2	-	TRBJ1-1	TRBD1	TGTGCCAGCAGCCGGCGGCAGGGGGCGGGCAACACTGAAGCTTTCTTT	CASSRRQGAGNTEAFF
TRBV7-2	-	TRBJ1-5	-	TGTGCCAGCAGCTTAGGAGGGTATCCCAATCAGCCCCAGCATTTT	CASSLGGYPNQPQHF
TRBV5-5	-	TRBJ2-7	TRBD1	TGTGCCAGCAGCTTGCGGACAGGGACCTACGAGCAGTACTTC	CASSLRTGTYEQYF
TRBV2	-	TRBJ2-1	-	TGTGCCAGCAGTGAACTCCTCAACAATGAGCAGTTCTTC	CASSELLNNEQFF